A single T cell receptor beta chain is shown here with its context. The target antigen is unknown. The read ends 3 residues shy of where the CDR3 ends; the end is completed using the germline J gene. J gave up 3 bases and V 4 bases, and 3 bases lay outside the gene matches. This CDR3 is 13 amino acids long. Looked up from germline, CDR1 is SGHKS and CDR2 is YYEKEE (reference sequence). These data originate in a study of T cells in women clearing cervical HPV infection. The study, taken as a whole, reports: Richness differences could reflect unmeasured T-cell content per sample.

Clones were read by immunoSEQ multiplex PCR, and TCRdb kept only the in-frame ones, dropping some. In total, the table holds 30,000 to 35,000 clones. The specimen was blood buffy coat. The sequence was collected from a woman aged 18-69 years with a cervical HPV16 infection that either progressed to CIN3+ or cleared (not recorded which). V gene TRBV5-5 combines with J gene TRBJ1-2; 7 bases match TRBD1. The CDR3 here is CASSGQADYGYTF. The sequenced CDR3 bases are TGTGCCAGCAGCGGACAGGCGGACTATGGC.